The clone carrying this T cell receptor beta chain was counted between two and nine times. The 5'RACE method, run with constant-segment primers, produced TCR alpha and TCR beta cDNA libraries (carrying sample barcodes and UMIs). Each CDR3 protein is one row after TCRdb ran MiXCR on the 5' RACE reads. The sample carries some 410,000 distinct CDR3 sequences, 23% recorded once. The source of the sample is a study of T-cell memory formation after mild COVID-19. Study summary: The study found TCR clusters largely donor specific.

V gave up 2 bases and J gave up 4 bases; unmatched junction bases: 0. Germline lookup yields CDR1 SGDLS and CDR2 YYNGEE. This CDR3 contains 16 residues. The clonotype comes from an adult woman who had mild COVID-19 (a few samples of this study predate the infection). Cell type and time point are not known. The sequencing input was PBMCs or a T cell subset sorted from them (not recorded which). The rearrangement links TRBV9 to TRBJ2-1; 16 positions agree with TRBD2. CDR3 sequence: CASSVGLAGGYNEQFF. The CDR3 bases are TGTGCCAGCAGCGTGGGACTAGCGGGGGGGTACAATGAGCAGTTCTTC.